These 7 T cell receptor beta chains originate from one sample sequenced in a study of blood T cell repertoires in COVID-19. The data were produced by immunoSEQ multiplex PCR, yet TCRdb's version contains in-frame clones alone and is incomplete. The sample holds under 70,000 clones; 80% to 95% are singletons and the top ten take approximately 15%. Sequencing input: peripheral blood. The receptors here all came from an older man with acute or convalescent COVID-19.

The chain carries TRBV10-3 and TRBJ1-4; 7 bases fit TRBD1. After removal of 8 bases from V and 0 bases from J, the junction contained 6 bases not matched to a gene. Germline V gives CDR1 ENHRY, CDR2 SYGVKD. This CDR3 has 15 amino acids. This CDR3 reads CAISGTEATNEKLFF. CDR3 bases: TGTGCCATCTCCGGGACAGAGGCAACTAATGAAAAACTGTTTTTT.

This sequence joins TRBV4-2 and TRBJ2-2, with TRBD2 matching over 9 bases. Germline trimming cut 0 bases from V and 0 bases from J; bases unmatched to any gene: 5. The germline CDR1 and CDR2 sequences are LGHNA and YNFKEQ. The CDR3 spans 18 residues. CDR3 sequence: CASSQEGSGGANTGELFF. In nucleotides, the CDR3 is TGTGCCAGCAGCCAAGAGGGTAGCGGGGGCGCGAACACCGGGGAGCTGTTTTTT.

The gene calls are TRBV7-9 and TRBJ2-7, with D possibly matching TRBD2 (6 bases). Trimming took 3 bases from V and 0 from J, leaving 15 bases between them. The V gene's germline CDR1 is SEHNR and CDR2 FQNEAQ (reference sequence). The CDR3 is 16 amino acids. CDR3 in DNA: TGTGCCAGCAGCTTCGGGATGGCGGACTACTCCTACGAGCAGTACTTC. Protein: CASSFGMADYSYEQYF.

This chain uses TRBV5-1 with TRBJ1-3; TRBD1 agrees at 9 bases. Germline lookup yields CDR1 SGHRS and CDR2 YFSETQ. Trimming took 0 bases from V and 3 from J; bases not matched to a gene: 4. The CDR3 loop spans 16 amino acids. The chain's CDR3 is CASSLGDRVFGNTIYF. The DNA for the CDR3 is TGCGCCAGCAGCTTGGGGGACAGGGTTTTTGGAAACACCATATATTTT.

The rearrangement links TRBV14 to TRBJ2-7; 7 bases map to TRBD1. The CDR3 is made up of 15 amino acids. The V and J ends lost 1 base and 0 bases, in that order; junction bases with no gene match: 3. Germline V CDR1 and CDR2: SGHDN, FVKESK. The CDR3 here is CASSQGQGGSYEQYF. The DNA of the CDR3 is TGTGCCAGCAGCCAAGGACAGGGCGGCTCCTACGAGCAGTACTTC.

The CDR3 is CASSQRGGPDRGPGDTQYF. In DNA, the CDR3 is TGTGCCAGCAGCCAGAGGGGGGGGCCGGACAGGGGCCCCGGGGATACGCAGTATTTT. The V gene is TRBV11-2, the J gene TRBJ2-3, with TRBD1 identical over 9 bases. Germline V gene data show CDR1 as SGHAT and CDR2 as FQNNGV. V lost 5 bases to trimming and J lost 6 bases; unmatched junction nucleotides: 21. The CDR3 consists of 19 residues.

The CDR3, as DNA: TGTGCCAGCAGTGGATTCGGGGGTGCGTTCTTC. As protein: CASSGFGGAFF. This chain links TRBV2 with TRBJ2-1; D perhaps matches TRBD2 (6 bases). Per germline, CDR1 SNHLY and CDR2 FYNNEI. The V end was cut by 4 bases, the J end by 15 bases, with 13 bases between. The CDR3 has 11 residues.